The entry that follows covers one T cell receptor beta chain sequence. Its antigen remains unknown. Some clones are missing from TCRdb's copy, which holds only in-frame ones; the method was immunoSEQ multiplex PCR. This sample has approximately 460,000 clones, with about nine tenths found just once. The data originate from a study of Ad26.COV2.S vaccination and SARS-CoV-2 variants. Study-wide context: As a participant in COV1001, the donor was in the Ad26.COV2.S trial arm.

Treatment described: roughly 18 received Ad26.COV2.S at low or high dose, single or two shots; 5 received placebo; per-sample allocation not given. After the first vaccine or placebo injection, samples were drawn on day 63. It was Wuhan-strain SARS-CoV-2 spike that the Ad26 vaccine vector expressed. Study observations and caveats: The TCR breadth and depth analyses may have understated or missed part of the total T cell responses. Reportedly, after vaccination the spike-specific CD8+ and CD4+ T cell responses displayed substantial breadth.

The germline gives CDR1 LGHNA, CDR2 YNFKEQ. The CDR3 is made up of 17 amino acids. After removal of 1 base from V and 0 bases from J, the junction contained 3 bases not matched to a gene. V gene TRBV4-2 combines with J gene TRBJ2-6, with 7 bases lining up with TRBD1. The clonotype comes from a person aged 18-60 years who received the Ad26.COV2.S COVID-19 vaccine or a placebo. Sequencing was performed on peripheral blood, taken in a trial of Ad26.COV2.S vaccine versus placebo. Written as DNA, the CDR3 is TGTGCCAGCAGCCAAGGGACAGGAAGCTCTGGGGCCAACGTCCTGACTTTC. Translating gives CASSQGTGSSGANVLTF.